These 20 T cell receptor beta chains were all obtained from the same sample, sequenced in a study of Ad26.COV2.S vaccination and SARS-CoV-2 variants. Stated treatment: about 20 received Ad26.COV2.S at low or high dose, single or two shots; 5 received placebo; per-sample allocation not given. Sampling occurred on day 63 after the first vaccine or placebo injection. Profiled with immunoSEQ multiplex PCR; TCRdb holds only in-frame clones, not every one. Among over 400,000 clones, roughly 90% were seen once, and the ten largest hold more than 1.5%. The specimen comprised peripheral blood, sampled in a trial of Ad26.COV2.S vaccine versus placebo. Every receptor here comes from a person aged 18-65 years who received the Ad26.COV2.S COVID-19 vaccine or a placebo.

The V gene is TRBV5-6, the J gene TRBJ1-4; 9 nucleotides line up with TRBD1. CDR3 length: 16 residues. The germline CDR1 and CDR2 sequences are SGHDT and YYEEEE. Losses at the gene ends were 2 bases for V and 3 bases for J; bases not matched to a gene: 5. For the CDR3, the DNA is TGTGCCAGCAGCTTCGGACAGGGGTGGGCTAATGAAAAACTGTTTTTT. It is translated as CASSFGQGWANEKLFF.

The sample holds one count of this clone. The CDR3 bases are TGTGCCAGCAGGCAGACCTACTCCTACGAGCAGTACTTC. Its protein is CASRQTYSYEQYF. The chain recombines TRBV6-5 with TRBJ2-7, with D uncertain. The CDR3 has 13 amino acids. From germline, CDR1 is MNHEY and CDR2 SVGAGI. V was shortened by 6 bases and J by 0 bases, with 9 bases between the two germline ends.

The chain employs TRBV11-2 and TRBJ2-2; D not certain. Germline assignment: CDR1 SGHAT and CDR2 FQNNGV. The ends were cut back, 4 bases at V and 6 bases at J, with 15 bases in the middle. This CDR3 comprises 15 residues. The CDR3 spells CASSSATSVAGELFF. In DNA, the CDR3 is TGTGCCAGCAGCTCAGCCACATCGGTGGCCGGGGAGCTGTTTTTT.

The chain is built from TRBV10-2 and TRBJ2-7; D remains ambiguous. The CDR3 totals 13 residues. Germline CDR1 and CDR2: WSHSY and SAAADI. Trimming took off 2 bases at V and 0 bases at J, with 5 bases between the two ends. The CDR3 loop is CASSEGHSYEQYF. Here the CDR3 DNA reads TGCGCCAGCAGTGAGGGGCACTCCTACGAGCAGTACTTC.

This clone has only a few counts. The chain is built from TRBV6-2 or TRBV6-3 and TRBJ1-1; D might be TRBD1 (6 bases). This CDR3 spans 12 amino acids. Per the germline V gene, CDR1 is MNHEY and CDR2 is SVGEGT. The V gene lost 2 bases and the J gene lost 8 bases, with 9 bases spanning the gap. The CDR3 DNA reads as TGTGCCAGCAGTTACGGGGGCAGGGAAGCTTTCTTT. Translation: CASSYGGREAFF.

Regarding this clone: Other nucleotide sequences in the sample specify the same CDR3. The CDR3 region has the DNA TGTGCCAGCTCACCAACTAGCACAGATACGCAGTATTTT. The encoded protein is CASSPTSTDTQYF. The genes are TRBV18 and TRBJ2-3; D ambiguous. Germline CDR1 reads KGHSH; CDR2 reads LQKENI. V shed 2 bases and J shed 0 bases, with 3 bases lying between them. The CDR3 totals 13 residues. The full variable domain, with the rest looked up from reference TRBV18 and TRBJ2-3, is NAGVMQNPRHLVRRRGQEARLRCSPMKGHSHVYWYRQLPEEGLKFMVYLQKENIIDESGMPKERFSAEFPKEGPSILRIQQVVRGDSAAYFCASSPTSTDTQYFGPGTRLTVL.

The rearrangement links TRBV4-3 to TRBJ2-7, with unresolved D. This CDR3 contains 14 residues. The germline V gene has CDR1 LGHNA and CDR2 YSLEER. The V end was cut by 0 bases, the J end by 7 bases, with 13 bases between. CDR3 amino acids: CASSQDPIRTEQYF. CDR3 coding DNA: TGCGCCAGCAGCCAAGATCCAATCCGCACGGAGCAGTACTTC.

This chain links TRBV12-3 or TRBV12-4 with TRBJ1-2; TRBD1 matches at 7 bases. The CDR3 is made up of 13 amino acids. V was pared by 8 bases and J by 6 bases, with 9 bases of the junction left unmatched. Here the CDR3 reads CASDRDSADGYTF. In DNA form, the CDR3 reads TGTGCCAGCGACCGGGACAGCGCCGATGGCTACACCTTC.

This rearrangement joins TRBV30 to TRBJ2-2; unclear D gene. V was pared by 7 bases and J by 4 bases, with 13 bases between. The CDR3 loop spans 13 amino acids. Germline CDR1 GTSNPN, CDR2 SVGIG (reference sequence). The CDR3 loop is CASSSTSTGELFF. Written as DNA, the CDR3 is TGTGCCTCTTCATCCACGAGCACCGGGGAGCTGTTTTTT.

The gene calls are TRBV19 and TRBJ1-2; D remains unclear. CDR1 and CDR2 from the germline V gene are LNHDA and SQIVND (reference sequence). The CDR3 totals 15 residues. Trimming pared 9 bases from V and 4 bases from J, leaving 21 bases between. CDR3 residues: CASQGEGPDPYGYTF. Here the CDR3 DNA reads TGTGCCAGCCAAGGTGAAGGGCCAGACCCCTATGGCTACACCTTC.

The rearrangement links TRBV11-2 to TRBJ2-7; 8 positions match TRBD1. Germline assignment: CDR1 SGHAT and CDR2 FQNNGV. The CDR3 loop spans 13 amino acids. Unmatched junction bases numbered 7, after V lost 5 bases and J lost 7 bases. For the CDR3, the DNA is TGTGCCAGCAGCCAAAGGACAGGGTTTGAGCAGTACTTC. It codes for CASSQRTGFEQYF.

The J gene is TRBJ1-5, the V gene TRBV19, with 9 bases identical to TRBD1. V lost 4 bases and J lost 3; bases outside the gene matches: 7. This CDR3 is built from 16 residues. Germline-derived CDR1 and CDR2 are LNHDA and SQIVND (reference sequence). The CDR3: CASSRPGQGPNQPQHF. In DNA form, the CDR3 reads TGTGCCAGTAGTAGGCCGGGACAGGGACCCAATCAGCCCCAGCATTTT. Full variable domain (missing parts from reference TRBV19 and TRBJ1-5): DGGITQSPKYLFRKEGQNVTLSCEQNLNHDAMYWYRQDPGQGLRLIYYSQIVNDFQKGDIAEGYSVSREKKESFPLTVTSAQKNPTAFYLCASSRPGQGPNQPQHFGDGTRLSIL.

This clone was observed a few times. The chain has TRBV28 and TRBJ2-4, with TRBD1 matching 11 bases. The CDR3 sequence is 14 residues long. The V gene's germline CDR1 is MDHEN and CDR2 SYDVKM. The junction had 6 bases not matched to a gene; V was cut back by 8 bases and J by 6 bases. CDR3 protein: CASSVGTGGNIQYF. Here the CDR3 DNA reads TGTGCCAGCTCGGTGGGGACAGGGGGAAACATTCAGTACTTC.

The chain combines TRBV6-5 with TRBJ1-1; D remains unclear. V lost 0 bases and J lost 1, with 12 bases in between. Germline loops: CDR1 MNHEY, CDR2 SVGAGI. The length of the CDR3 is 16 residues. As DNA, the CDR3 is TGTGCCAGCAGTTACTCTTATGGCAGGAGGAACACTGAAGCTTTCTTT. Encoded protein: CASSYSYGRRNTEAFF.

This chain connects TRBV6-2 or TRBV6-3 to TRBJ2-5; 7 nucleotides line up with TRBD2. V lost 5 bases to trimming and J lost 5 bases; unmatched junction nucleotides: 14. The CDR3 covers 16 residues. Germline V gene sequence: CDR1 MNHEY, CDR2 SVGEGT. As DNA, the CDR3 is TGTGCCAGCAGTGGCTGGAGAGCGGGGTCGCGGGAGACCCAGTACTTC. It is translated as CASSGWRAGSRETQYF.

There are a few counts of this clone. The rearrangement links TRBV5-1 to TRBJ2-2; D is uncertain. V lost 0 bases, J lost 1 base, and 4 bases lay in between. The CDR3 totals 14 residues. The germline V gene has CDR1 SGHRS and CDR2 YFSETQ. The CDR3 region has the DNA TGCGCCAGCAGCTTGGGAAAGAACACCGGGGAGCTGTTTTTT. This encodes CASSLGKNTGELFF.

J is TRBJ2-1 and V is TRBV29-1; 13 bases fit TRBD2. The V and J ends lost 2 bases and 9 bases, in that order; junction bases with no gene match: 7. Germline assignment: CDR1 SQVTM and CDR2 ANQGSEA. This CDR3 region has 15 residues. The CDR3 here is CSVEKGTSGVTEQFF. CDR3 DNA sequence: TGCAGCGTTGAAAAAGGGACTAGCGGGGTCACTGAGCAGTTCTTC.

As DNA, the CDR3 is TGCAGTGCTAGTGGCGGGGGGACTAACACCGGGGAGCTGTTTTTT. Translation gives CSASGGGTNTGELFF. V gene TRBV20-1 combines with J gene TRBJ2-2, with 8 bases lining up with TRBD2. The germline V gene has CDR1 DFQATT and CDR2 SNEGSKA (reference sequence). J was trimmed by 2 bases and V by 3 bases; bases with no gene match: 5. The CDR3 totals 15 residues.

The chain combines TRBV11-2 with TRBJ1-2; D is unclear. This CDR3 spans 15 amino acids. Germline CDR1 SGHAT, CDR2 FQNNGV. V was clipped by 0 bases and J by 4 bases, with 12 bases between them. CDR3 nucleotide sequence: TGTGCCAGCAGCTTAGATCCTAGGCGGTTCTATGGCTACACCTTC. The encoded protein is CASSLDPRRFYGYTF.

This chain connects TRBV4-3 to TRBJ1-3, with D possibly being TRBD1 (5 bases). V lost 0 bases, J lost 11 bases, and 14 bases lay in between. The CDR3 consists of 14 residues. CDR1 and CDR2 from the germline V gene are LGHNA and YSLEER. CDR3 DNA: TGCGCCAGCAGCCAAGATGGGGCCGCCGGATCCATATATTTT. It translates to CASSQDGAAGSIYF.